One T cell receptor beta chain is described in this entry. The source of the sample is a study of blood T cell repertoires in COVID-19. Study-wide background: COVID-19 samples collected from the United States, Italy and Spain covered acute and convalescent phases. The cDNA or gDNA used as material had been derived from T cells, B-cell-depleted T cells, or PBMCs.

The CDR3 covers 16 residues. The germline V and J ends were trimmed by 3 bases and 1 base, with 13 bases remaining between them. CDR1 and CDR2 (germline): SGHTA, FQGNSA. Original data processing: Scientists estimated how many nucleated cells there were by amplifying reference gene primers. Data came from immunoSEQ multiplex PCR; TCRdb stores just in-frame clones and leaves some out. V and J calls and clone size are as listed in that table; D and trimming were resolved from the DNA. The data contain under 200,000 clones, roughly 84% of them seen just once; the ten biggest clones take up roughly 3%. The sample comprised peripheral blood. The clonotype comes from a human donor with acute or convalescent COVID-19. The donor label of this sample is uncertain. The chain carries TRBV7-2 and TRBJ2-4, with D possibly TRBD1 on 6 matching bases. CDR3 nucleotide sequence: TGTGCCAGCAGCTTTACAGGGTTTTCTGCCAAAAACATTCAGTACTTC. Protein: CASSFTGFSAKNIQYF.